The 3 T cell receptor beta chains in this list originate from one sample, sequenced in a study of blood T cell repertoires in COVID-19. Repertoires were generated with immunoSEQ multiplex PCR, while TCRdb's copy carries only in-frame clones and drops some. The sample lists under 300,000 clones; about four fifths were seen once. Input material: PBMCs or T cells enriched from blood (not recorded which). These receptors all come from a man aged 50 or older who had recovered from COVID-19.

A few counts support this clone. V gene TRBV18 combines with J gene TRBJ1-1; D unclear. The CDR3 is 14 residues long. Trimming took 2 bases from V and 4 from J, leaving 11 bases between them. Germline CDR1 and CDR2: KGHSH and LQKENI. The CDR3 protein is CASSPGREGTEAFF. Written as DNA, the CDR3 is TGTGCCAGCTCACCAGGCCGGGAGGGCACTGAAGCTTTCTTT.

This CDR3 is CASSLIGGHEQYF. In DNA form, the CDR3 reads TGTGCCAGCAGTTTAATAGGGGGCCACGAGCAGTACTTC. This chain connects TRBV12-3 or TRBV12-4 to TRBJ2-7; 7 bases match TRBD1. CDR3 length: 13 residues. V shed 2 bases and J 5 bases; nucleotides not matched to a gene: 3.

The chain couples TRBV6-1 to TRBJ2-7; no clear D. Germline CDR1 is MNHNS and CDR2 is SASEGT. With 1 base removed from V and 5 bases from J, the gap between germline ends came to 18 bases. This CDR3 has 16 residues. The CDR3 DNA is TGTGCCAGCAGTGAAGGGGCCTTACCCCCCCTGAACGAGCAGTACTTC. It is translated as CASSEGALPPLNEQYF.